This TCR beta chain was profiled in a study of blood T cell repertoires in COVID-19. Turning to the study itself: COVID-19 samples, acute and convalescent, were from the United States, Italy and Spain. T cells, B-cell-depleted T cells, or PBMCs provided the cDNA or gDNA that served as material.

Per the original data handling: Amplification with reference gene primers provided the estimates of nucleated cell counts. Generated by immunoSEQ multiplex PCR, the TCRdb table keeps only in-frame clones and is missing some. V and J calls and clone size are copied from that table; D and trimming were computed from the DNA. Of some 78,000 clones in the sample, about 88% are singletons; the top ten hold more than 10%. Germline CDR1 is SNHLY and CDR2 is FYNNEI. There are 12 residues in the CDR3. Trimming took 7 bases from V and 9 from J; bases not matched to a gene: 7. This sequence was found in a man between 65 and 79 years old with active or convalescent COVID-19. The chain has TRBV2 and TRBJ1-2; TRBD1 matches 8 bases. Sequencing input: peripheral blood. The CDR3 here is CASNSQGVSYTF. CDR3 coding DNA: TGTGCCAGCAACTCACAGGGGGTGAGCTACACCTTC.